This T cell receptor (beta chain) was identified in a study of monozygotic twins with inflammatory bowel disease. cDNA was made in eight separate reactions per sample. For each CDR3 protein, TCRdb gives one entry from its re-call of the 5' RACE reads, without DNA. In total, the table holds fewer than 450,000 distinct CDR3 sequences. Sample: blood. The TCR was taken from a human donor with ulcerative colitis or Crohn's disease, or a healthy co-twin of an affected twin (not recorded which).

CDR3 sequence reads: CACSSEKVGSGANVLTF. V usage is TRBV24-1 and J usage is TRBJ2-6. Germline CDR1 reads KGHDR; CDR2 reads SFDVKD. The CDR3 length is 17 residues.